The entry below describes one TCR beta chain. The antigen remains undetermined. Every donor provided around 9.5 milliliters of peripheral blood. Total RNA, at least 6 micrograms per sample, was extracted from PBMCs. V lost 5 bases, J lost 8 bases, and 19 bases lay in between. In germline, CDR1 is MDHEN, CDR2 SYDVKM. The CDR3 runs 15 residues. The sample originates from a study of blood T cells in healthy people across ages. Study-wide results and caveats: The percentage of naive T cells correlated strongly with TCR beta diversity.

Then a second PCR, running roughly 7 to 11 cycles, was carried out with a sample-barcoded 5' primer and a J-beta primer mix. With 12 random nucleotides, a template-switch adaptor tagged each individual cDNA molecule. TCRdb processed the 5' RACE reads anew with MiXCR; each CDR3 protein has one entry. Among about 720,000 distinct CDR3 sequences listed, about 20% were seen once. The rearrangement joins TRBV28 to TRBJ2-1, with D unclear. This clonotype was sampled from a man between 65 and 79 years old in good health. Material: blood. The CDR3 DNA sequence: TGTGCCAGCAGTCCCTTTCTTGTCGGGTCTGATGAGCAGTTCTTC. Translated, it gives CASSPFLVGSDEQFF.